This T cell receptor (beta chain) was profiled in a study of control samples from healthy donors and cancer patients. The assay was immunoSEQ multiplex PCR, and TCRdb's table has in-frame clones only and misses some. The repertoire includes about 120,000 clones, about 90% of them detected once, and about 1.8% sits in the top ten. Germline CDR1 GTSNPN, CDR2 SVGIG (reference sequence). V was clipped by 0 bases and J by 5 bases, with 16 bases between them. The CDR3 extends over 15 amino acids. This rearrangement joins TRBV30 to TRBJ2-5; a possible D gene is TRBD2 (8 bases). The TCR originated in a man between 18 and 29 years old in good health. Sample: blood. The CDR3 coding sequence is TGTGCCTGGAGTGTATGGTCGGGAGGGGGCGAGACCCAGTACTTC. Translation: CAWSVWSGGGETQYF.